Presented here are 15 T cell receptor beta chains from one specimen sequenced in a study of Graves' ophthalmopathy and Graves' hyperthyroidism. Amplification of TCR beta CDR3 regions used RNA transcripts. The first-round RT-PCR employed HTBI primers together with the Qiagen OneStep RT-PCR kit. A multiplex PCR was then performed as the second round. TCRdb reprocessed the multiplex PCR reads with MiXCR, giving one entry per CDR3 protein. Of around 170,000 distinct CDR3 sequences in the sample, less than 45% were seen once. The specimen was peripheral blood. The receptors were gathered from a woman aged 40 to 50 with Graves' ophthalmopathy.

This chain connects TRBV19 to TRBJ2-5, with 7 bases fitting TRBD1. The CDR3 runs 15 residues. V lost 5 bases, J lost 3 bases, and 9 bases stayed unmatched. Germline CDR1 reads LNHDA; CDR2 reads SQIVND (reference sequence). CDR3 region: CASSSGQAAEETQYF. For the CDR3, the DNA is TGTGCCAGTAGTTCCGGACAGGCCGCGGAAGAGACCCAGTACTTC.

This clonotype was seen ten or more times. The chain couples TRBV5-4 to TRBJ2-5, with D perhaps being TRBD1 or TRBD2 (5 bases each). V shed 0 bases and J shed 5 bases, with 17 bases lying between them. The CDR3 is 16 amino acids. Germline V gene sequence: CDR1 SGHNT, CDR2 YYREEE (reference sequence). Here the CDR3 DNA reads TGTGCCAGCAGCTTGGCCGCAGGGAGATCAGTGGAGACCCAGTACTTC. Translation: CASSLAAGRSVETQYF.

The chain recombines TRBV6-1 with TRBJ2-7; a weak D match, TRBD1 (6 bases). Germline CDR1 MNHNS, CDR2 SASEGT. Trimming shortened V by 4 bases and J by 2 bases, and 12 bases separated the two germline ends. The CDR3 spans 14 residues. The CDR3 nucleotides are TGTGCCAGCAGTGCTATCAGGGGAGCCTACGAGCAGTACTTC. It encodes CASSAIRGAYEQYF.

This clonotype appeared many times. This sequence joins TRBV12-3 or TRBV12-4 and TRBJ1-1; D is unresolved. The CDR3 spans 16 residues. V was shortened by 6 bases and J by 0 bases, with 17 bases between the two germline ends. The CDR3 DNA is TGTGCCAGCAGCCCCTACCCGGCAGGAATGAACACTGAAGCTTTCTTT. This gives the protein CASSPYPAGMNTEAFF.

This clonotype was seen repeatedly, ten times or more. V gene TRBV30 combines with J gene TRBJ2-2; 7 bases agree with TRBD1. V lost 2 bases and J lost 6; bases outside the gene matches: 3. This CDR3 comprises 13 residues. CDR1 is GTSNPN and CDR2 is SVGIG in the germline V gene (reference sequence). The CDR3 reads CAWSLTGSGELFF. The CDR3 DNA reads TGTGCCTGGAGTTTGACAGGGTCCGGGGAGCTGTTTTTT.

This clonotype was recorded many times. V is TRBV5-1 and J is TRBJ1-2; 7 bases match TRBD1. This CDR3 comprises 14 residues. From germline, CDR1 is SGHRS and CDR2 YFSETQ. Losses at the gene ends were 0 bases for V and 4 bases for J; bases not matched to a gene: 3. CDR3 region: CASSLAGTAYGYTF. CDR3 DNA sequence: TGCGCCAGCAGCTTGGCCGGGACAGCCTATGGCTACACCTTC.

The CDR3 sequence is CASSPGQGDTIYF. The CDR3 DNA reads as TGTGCCAGCAGTCCCGGACAGGGTGACACCATATATTTT. V and J are TRBV28 and TRBJ1-3; 8 nucleotides match TRBD1. The V segment lost 5 bases and the J segment 8 bases; nucleotides outside the gene matches: 5. CDR1 is MDHEN and CDR2 is SYDVKM in the germline V gene. This CDR3 region has 13 residues.

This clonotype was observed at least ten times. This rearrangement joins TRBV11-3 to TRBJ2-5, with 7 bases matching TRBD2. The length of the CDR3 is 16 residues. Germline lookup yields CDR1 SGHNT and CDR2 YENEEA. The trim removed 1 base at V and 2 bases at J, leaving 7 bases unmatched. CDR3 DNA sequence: TGTGCCAGCAGCTTAGGTGCGGGAGTAGGGCAAGAGACCCAGTACTTC. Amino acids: CASSLGAGVGQETQYF. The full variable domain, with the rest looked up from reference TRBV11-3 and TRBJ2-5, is EAGVVQSPRYKIIEKKQPVAFWCNPISGHNTLYWYLQNLGQGPELLIRYENEEAVDDSQLPKDRFSAERLKGVDSTLKIQPAELGDSAVYLCASSLGAGVGQETQYFGPGTRLLVL.

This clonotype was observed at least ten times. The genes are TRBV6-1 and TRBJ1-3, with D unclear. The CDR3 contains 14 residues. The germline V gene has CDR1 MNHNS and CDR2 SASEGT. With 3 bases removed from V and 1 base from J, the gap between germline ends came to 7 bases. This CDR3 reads CASSDLGSGNTIYF. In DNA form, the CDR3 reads TGTGCCAGCAGTGATTTGGGATCTGGAAACACCATATATTTT.

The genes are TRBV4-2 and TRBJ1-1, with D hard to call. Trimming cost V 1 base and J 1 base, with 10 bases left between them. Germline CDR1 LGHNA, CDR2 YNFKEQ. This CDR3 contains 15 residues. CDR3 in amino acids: CASSQGGSGNTEAFF. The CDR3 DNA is TGTGCCAGCAGCCAAGGCGGTTCAGGGAACACTGAAGCTTTCTTT.

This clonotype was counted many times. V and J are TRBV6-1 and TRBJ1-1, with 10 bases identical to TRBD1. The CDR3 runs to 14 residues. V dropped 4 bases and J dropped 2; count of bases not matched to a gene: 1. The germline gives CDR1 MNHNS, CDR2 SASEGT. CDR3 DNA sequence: TGTGCCAGCAGTGGACAGGGGGCCAACACTGAAGCTTTCTTT. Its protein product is CASSGQGANTEAFF.

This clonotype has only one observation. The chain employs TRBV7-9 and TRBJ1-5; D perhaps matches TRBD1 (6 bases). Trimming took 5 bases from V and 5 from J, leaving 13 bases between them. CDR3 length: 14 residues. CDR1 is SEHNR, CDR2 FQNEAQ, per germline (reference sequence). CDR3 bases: TGTGCCAGCAGCGCTGAGCAGGGGCATCAGCCCCAGCATTTT. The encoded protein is CASSAEQGHQPQHF.

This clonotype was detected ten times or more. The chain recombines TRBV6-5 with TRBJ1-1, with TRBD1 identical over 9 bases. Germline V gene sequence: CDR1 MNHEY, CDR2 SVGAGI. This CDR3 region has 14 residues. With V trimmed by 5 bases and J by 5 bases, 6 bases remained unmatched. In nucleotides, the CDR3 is TGTGCCAGCAGTCTGACAGGGGGAGGGACTGAAGCTTTCTTT. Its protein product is CASSLTGGGTEAFF.

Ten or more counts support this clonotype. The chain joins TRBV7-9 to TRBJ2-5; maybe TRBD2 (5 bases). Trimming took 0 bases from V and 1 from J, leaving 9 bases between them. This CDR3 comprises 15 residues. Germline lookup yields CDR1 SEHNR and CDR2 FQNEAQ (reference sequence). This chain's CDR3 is CASSLAGRVQETQYF. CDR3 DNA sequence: TGTGCCAGCAGCTTAGCAGGGCGGGTCCAAGAGACCCAGTACTTC.

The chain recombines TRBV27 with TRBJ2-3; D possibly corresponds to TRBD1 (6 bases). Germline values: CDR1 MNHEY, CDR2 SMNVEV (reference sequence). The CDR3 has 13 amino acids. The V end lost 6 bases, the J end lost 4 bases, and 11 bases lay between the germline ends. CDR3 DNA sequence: TGTGCCAGCAGAGACTACAGGGCAGATACGCAGTATTTT. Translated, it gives CASRDYRADTQYF.